A single T cell receptor beta chain is shown here with its context. The antigen remains undetermined. The time point denotes: baseline, week 1 (first vaccination visit). Treatment noted: pre-vaccination baseline after standard-of-care therapy. New WHO grade 3 or 4 astrocytomas that were IDH1-mutant and ATRX-lost had been found in donors. CDR3 length: 17 amino acids. The data were obtained in a study of a mutant IDH1 vaccine in newly diagnosed glioma. Whole-study results and caveats: Patients showed vaccine-induced immune responses at a rate of 93.3%.

Using immunoSEQ multiplex PCR, the repertoire was profiled, and TCRdb retains in-frame clones only, with some absent. The sample includes approximately 100,000 clones, approximately 90% of them seen just once. V gene TRBV21-1 combines with J gene TRBJ1-2. TRBV21-1 is annotated as a pseudogene. This TCR was sampled from a woman aged 50 to 65 with glioma. Source: PBMCs, taken from a glioma patient treated with radiotherapy, temozolomide or both. CDR3 amino acids: CASSKEAKGSGDYGYTF. The CDR3 nucleotides are TGTGCCAGCAGCAAAGAGGCGAAGGGCAGTGGAGACTATGGCTACACCTTC.